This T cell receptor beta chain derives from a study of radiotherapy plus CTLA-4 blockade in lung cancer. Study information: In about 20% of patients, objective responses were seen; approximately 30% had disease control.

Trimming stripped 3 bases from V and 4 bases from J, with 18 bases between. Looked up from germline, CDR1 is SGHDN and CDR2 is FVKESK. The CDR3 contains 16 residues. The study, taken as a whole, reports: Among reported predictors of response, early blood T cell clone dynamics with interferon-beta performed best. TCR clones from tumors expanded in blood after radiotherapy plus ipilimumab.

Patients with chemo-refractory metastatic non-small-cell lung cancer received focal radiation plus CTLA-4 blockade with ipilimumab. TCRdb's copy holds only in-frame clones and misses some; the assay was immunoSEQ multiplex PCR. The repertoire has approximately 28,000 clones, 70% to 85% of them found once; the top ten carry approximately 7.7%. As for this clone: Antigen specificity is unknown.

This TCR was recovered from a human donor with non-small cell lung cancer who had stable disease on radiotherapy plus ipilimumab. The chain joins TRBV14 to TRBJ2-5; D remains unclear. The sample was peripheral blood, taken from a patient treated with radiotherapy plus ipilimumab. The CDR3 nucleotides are TGTGCCAGCAGCCATGTGAGAGCCCCCGGCGGAGAGACCCAGTACTTC. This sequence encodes CASSHVRAPGGETQYF.